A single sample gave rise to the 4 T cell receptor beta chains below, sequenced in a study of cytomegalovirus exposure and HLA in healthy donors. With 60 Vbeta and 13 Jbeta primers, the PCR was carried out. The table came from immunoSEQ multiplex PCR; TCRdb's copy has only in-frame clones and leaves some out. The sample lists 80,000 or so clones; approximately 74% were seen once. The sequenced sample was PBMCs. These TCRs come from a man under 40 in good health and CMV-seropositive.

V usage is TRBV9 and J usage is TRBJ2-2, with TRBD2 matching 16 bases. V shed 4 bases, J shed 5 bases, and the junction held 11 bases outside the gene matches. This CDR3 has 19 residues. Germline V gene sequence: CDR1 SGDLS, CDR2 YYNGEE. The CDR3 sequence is CASSPGLAGGPWGTGELFF. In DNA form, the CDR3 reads TGTGCCAGCAGCCCGGGACTAGCGGGAGGGCCTTGGGGGACCGGGGAGCTGTTTTTT.

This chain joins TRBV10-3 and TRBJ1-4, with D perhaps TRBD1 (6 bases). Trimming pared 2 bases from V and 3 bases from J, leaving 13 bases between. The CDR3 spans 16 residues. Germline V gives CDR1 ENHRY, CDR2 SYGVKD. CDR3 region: CAISELWTESNEKLFF. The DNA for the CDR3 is TGTGCCATCAGTGAGCTTTGGACAGAGTCTAATGAAAAACTGTTTTTT.

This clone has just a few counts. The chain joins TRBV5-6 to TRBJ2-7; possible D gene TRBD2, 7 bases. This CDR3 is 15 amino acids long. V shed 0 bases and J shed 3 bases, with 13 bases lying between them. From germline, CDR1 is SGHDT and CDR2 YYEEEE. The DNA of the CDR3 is TGTGCCAGCAGCTTGGAGGGGGGGATGTACTACGAGCAGTACTTC. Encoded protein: CASSLEGGMYYEQYF.

The CDR3 DNA is TGTGCCAGCAGCCTTCAAACTTCAGCGACAGGGGAGGGTGAGCAGTTCTTC. Protein product: CASSLQTSATGEGEQFF. J is TRBJ2-1 and V is TRBV7-6; tentatively, D is TRBD1 (8 bases). This CDR3 region has 17 residues. V lost 5 bases and J lost 9, with 26 bases in between. Germline assignment: CDR1 SGHVS and CDR2 FNYEAQ. The variable domain in full, completed from reference TRBV7-6 and TRBJ2-1, reads GAGVSQSPRYKVTKRGQDVALRCDPISGHVSLYWYRQALGQGPEFLTYFNYEAQQDKSGLPNDRFSAERPEGSISTLTIQRTEQRDSAMYRCASSLQTSATGEGEQFFGPGTRLTVL.